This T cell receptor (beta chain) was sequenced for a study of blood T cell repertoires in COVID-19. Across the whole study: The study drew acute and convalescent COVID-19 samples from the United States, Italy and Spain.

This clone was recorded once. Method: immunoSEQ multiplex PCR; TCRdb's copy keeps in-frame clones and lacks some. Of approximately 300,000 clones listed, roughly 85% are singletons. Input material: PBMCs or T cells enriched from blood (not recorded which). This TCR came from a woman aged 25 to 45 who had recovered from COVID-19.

DNA for the CDR3: TGTGCCAGCAGTGTATTGGCGGGAGCCCTCACAGATACGCAGTATTTT. Its protein product is CASSVLAGALTDTQYF. V and J are TRBV2 and TRBJ2-3; 7 bases agree with TRBD2. The germline CDR1 and CDR2 sequences are SNHLY and FYNNEI. This CDR3 is 16 amino acids long. J gave up 2 bases and V 4 bases, and 9 bases lay outside the gene matches.